This T cell receptor beta chain was recovered during a study of radiotherapy plus CTLA-4 blockade in lung cancer. Study in general: For 18% of patients, objective responses occurred, and approximately 31% had disease control.

CDR3 size: 14 residues. Focal radiation with ipilimumab CTLA-4 blockade was given to patients with chemo-refractory metastatic non-small-cell lung cancer. Profiling relied on immunoSEQ multiplex PCR, and the TCRdb table lists in-frame clones only, not all of them. The sample yields tens of thousands of clones, approximately 70% seen once. This TCR came from a human donor with non-small cell lung cancer whose response to radiotherapy plus ipilimumab could not be evaluated. Sequencing used peripheral blood, obtained from a patient treated with radiotherapy plus ipilimumab. The chain is built from TRBV12-1 and TRBJ1-1. TRBV12-1 is a known pseudogene. CDR3 amino acids: CASSFARGDTEAFF. The DNA for the CDR3 is TGTGCCAGCAGCTTTGCCCGGGGGGACACTGAAGCTTTCTTT.